This T cell receptor (beta chain) came from a study of identical twins. V shed 0 bases and J shed 4 bases, with 10 bases lying between them. This CDR3 has 14 residues. CDR1 and CDR2 from the germline V gene are SGHRS and YFSETQ. TCRdb re-derived calls from the 5' RACE reads in MiXCR, one entry per CDR3 protein. The repertoire has some 460,000 distinct CDR3 sequences, approximately 14% of them found once; the top ten carry 0.5% to 0.65%. This sample also appeared in a second study, on yellow fever vaccine responses in identical twins.

The TCR was taken from a woman aged 18-29 years in good health. Sequencing was performed on CD4+ T cells sorted from blood. The chain couples TRBV5-1 to TRBJ1-2, with D uncertain. The CDR3 region is CASSLGNGIYGYTF. CDR3 bases: TGCGCCAGCAGCTTGGGTAACGGAATCTATGGCTACACCTTC.